This T cell receptor beta chain was identified during a study of blood T cell repertoires in COVID-19 (dated by TCRdb to 2020 to 2021). Regarding the study in general: Samples from collaborators originated in the United States, Italy and Spain and spanned both the acute and convalescent phases of COVID-19. The material from the prospective study consisted of cDNA or gDNA derived from T cells, B-cell-depleted T cells, or PBMCs. Deeply sampled blood TCRbeta repertoires from subjects exposed to, actively infected with, or recovered from COVID-19 were included in the dataset. The repertoires were made available in a free public database intended to serve as a resource for research on the immune response to SARS-CoV-2. Samples came from the ongoing ImmuneRACE study (first 160 participants) plus 1,254 subjects from 6 global collaborators. Sample metadata almost always included a de-identified subject ID, COVID-19 status, age in years and sex. Where available, HLA class I and class II types were obtained from metadata supplied by the sample provider rather than from assay-based typing.

Broad study findings and their caveats: How much clinical and demographic metadata was included differed by source and by participant, and the metadata was provided uncurated.

Participants in the prospective study were aged about 18 to 95 years, lived in 24 United States geographic areas, and enrolled through a virtual design. In the prospective study, cohorts were assigned on the basis of participant-reported clinical history obtained from a screening survey and a study questionnaire. Recovered participants in ImmuneRACE Cohort 3 were defined by two consecutive negative NP/OP PCR tests, clearance by a healthcare professional, or resolution of symptoms. Mobile phlebotomists in the prospective study collected whole blood, serum and a nasopharyngeal or oropharyngeal swab from every participant. Prospective study participants could optionally give additional blood draws and questionnaires over an approximately two-month period. Before DNA extraction, blood samples from the prospective study were shipped at room temperature or frozen. Trimming removed 3 bases from V and 4 bases from J; the gene matches leave 9 bases unexplained. The CDR3, cysteine through phenylalanine, is 15 amino acids long. The sequence is cut down to CDR3 DNA, 45 bases in frame from base 1. Reading the germline V gene gives CDR1 SGDLS and CDR2 YYNGEE.

To note about this clone: There is no known antigen for this receptor. No clone much larger than this one lies a single base away; base qualities are absent.

TCRbeta CDR3 regions were amplified from genomic DNA by means of the immunoSEQ Assay, a bias-controlled multiplex PCR. Per the authors' processing: Within the assay, amplification of reference gene primers was used to estimate how many nucleated cells each sample contained. To quantify the absolute abundance of each unique TCRbeta CDR3 rearrangement, sequence reads were collapsed and filtered. For each sample, productive Simpson clonality was calculated by taking the square root of Simpson's diversity index across productive rearrangements. TCRdb holds this immuneACCESS table with in-frame rearrangements only. Some clones are missing; in checked studies, unresolved V genes explain under half, and the rest has no known cause. The V and J calls and clone size were taken over from that table, and D and trimming were inferred from the DNA. Across this sample there are 250,000 to 300,000 clones, with around 85% seen only once. Approximately 2% of the sample rests with the top ten.

Material for sequencing was PBMCs or T cells enriched from blood (not recorded which). The source of this sequence is a woman aged 50 to 60 who had recovered from COVID-19. Rearrangement joined TRBV9 to TRBJ1-2; 7 bases in the middle match TRBD1. The sequenced DNA: TGTGCCAGCAGCGCCCCCACAGGGGAAAGCTATGGCTACACCTTC. This gives the protein CASSAPTGESYGYTF.